The sequence of this TCR beta chain was determined in a study of neoadjuvant anti-PD-1 for oral cavity cancer. Study in general: Non-progressing patients received a fourth nivolumab dose near day 43, then surgery on days 50-56. Points from the study as a whole: Higher pretreatment blood Treg/Th17 ratios correlated with higher pretreatment blood and lower post-treatment tumor TCRbeta clonality.

Points on this clone: What it binds is not known.

Cohort: HPV-negative, locally advanced oral cavity squamous cell carcinoma patients. PBMCs were not maintained or expanded in culture before analysis. Germline V CDR1 and CDR2: SGHTA, FQGNSA. The CDR3 has 16 amino acids. V lost 1 base, J lost 7 bases, and 6 bases stayed unmatched. Assay: immunoSEQ multiplex PCR; the TCRdb copy retains only in-frame clones and omits some. In the table there are 5,500 to 8,500 clones, less than 85% of which are singletons. The input for sequencing was PBMCs, taken before nivolumab (anti-PD-1) treatment. This receptor was taken from a person aged 40 to 85 with oral cavity squamous cell carcinoma. The J gene is TRBJ1-6, the V gene TRBV7-2; 8 positions agree with TRBD1. CDR3 protein: CASSLVLGQGNSPLHF. CDR3 nucleotides: TGTGCCAGCAGCTTAGTGTTAGGACAGGGAAATTCACCCCTCCACTTT.